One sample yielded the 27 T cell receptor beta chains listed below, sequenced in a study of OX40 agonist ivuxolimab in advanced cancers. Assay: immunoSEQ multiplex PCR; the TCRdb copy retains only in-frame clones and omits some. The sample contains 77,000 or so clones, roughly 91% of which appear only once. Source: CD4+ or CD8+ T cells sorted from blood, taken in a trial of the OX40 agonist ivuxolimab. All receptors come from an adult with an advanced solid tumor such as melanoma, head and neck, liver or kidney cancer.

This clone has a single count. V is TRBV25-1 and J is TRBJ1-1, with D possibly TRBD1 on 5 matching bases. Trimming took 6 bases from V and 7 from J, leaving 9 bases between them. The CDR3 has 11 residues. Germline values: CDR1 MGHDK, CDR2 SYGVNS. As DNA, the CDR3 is TGTGCCAGCAGAGGAACAGGTGAAGCTTTCTTT. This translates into CASRGTGEAFF. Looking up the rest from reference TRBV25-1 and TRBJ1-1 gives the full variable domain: EADIYQTPRYLVIGTGKKITLECSQTMGHDKMYWYQQDPGMELHLIHYSYGVNSTEKGDLSSESTVSRIRTEHFPLTLESARPSHTSQYLCASRGTGEAFFGQGTRLTVV.

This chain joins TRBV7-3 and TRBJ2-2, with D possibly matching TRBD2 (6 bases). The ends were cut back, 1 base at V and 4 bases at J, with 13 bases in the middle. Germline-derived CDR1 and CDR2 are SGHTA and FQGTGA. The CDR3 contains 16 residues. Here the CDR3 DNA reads TGTGCCAGCAGCTTAATGGGACCCGGGGGCACCGGGGAGCTGTTTTTT. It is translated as CASSLMGPGGTGELFF.

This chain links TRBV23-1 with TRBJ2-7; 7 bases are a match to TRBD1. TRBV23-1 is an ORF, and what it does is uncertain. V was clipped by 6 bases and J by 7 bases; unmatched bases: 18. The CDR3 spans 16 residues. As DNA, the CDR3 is TGCGCCAGCAGAACCGCCGGGACAGCGACCTTTTGTGAGCAGTACTTC. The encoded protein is CASRTAGTATFCEQYF.

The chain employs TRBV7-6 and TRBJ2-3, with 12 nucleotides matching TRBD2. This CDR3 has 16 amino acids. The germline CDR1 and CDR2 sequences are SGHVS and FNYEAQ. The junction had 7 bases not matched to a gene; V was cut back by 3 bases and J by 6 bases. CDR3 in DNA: TGTGCCAGCAGCTTCTCTAGCGGGAGGGCCGGGGATACGCAGTATTTT. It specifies CASSFSSGRAGDTQYF.

The CDR3 region is CAKVESSYNEQFF. As DNA, the CDR3 is TGTGCGAAGGTGGAGAGCTCCTACAATGAGCAGTTCTTC. The chain links TRBV25-1 to TRBJ2-1; D uncertain. CDR3 length: 13 residues. The germline CDR1 and CDR2 sequences are MGHDK and SYGVNS.

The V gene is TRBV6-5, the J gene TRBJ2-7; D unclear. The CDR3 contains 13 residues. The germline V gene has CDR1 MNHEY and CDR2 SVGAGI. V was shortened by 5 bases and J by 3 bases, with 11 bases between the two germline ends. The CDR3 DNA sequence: TGTGCCAGCAGTGAAGCAGTAGTCTACGAGCAGTACTTC. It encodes CASSEAVVYEQYF.

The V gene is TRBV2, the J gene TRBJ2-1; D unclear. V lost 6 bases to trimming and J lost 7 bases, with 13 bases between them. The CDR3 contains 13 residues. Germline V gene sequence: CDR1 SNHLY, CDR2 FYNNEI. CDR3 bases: TGTGCCAGCAGGGACGATTTGGGGAATGAGCAGTTCTTC. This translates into CASRDDLGNEQFF.

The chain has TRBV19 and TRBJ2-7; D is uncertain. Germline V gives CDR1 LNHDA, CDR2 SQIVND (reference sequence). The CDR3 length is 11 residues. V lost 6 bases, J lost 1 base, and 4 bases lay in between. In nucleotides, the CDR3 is TGTGCCAGTAGCAAGTCCTACGAGCAGTACTTC. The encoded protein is CASSKSYEQYF.

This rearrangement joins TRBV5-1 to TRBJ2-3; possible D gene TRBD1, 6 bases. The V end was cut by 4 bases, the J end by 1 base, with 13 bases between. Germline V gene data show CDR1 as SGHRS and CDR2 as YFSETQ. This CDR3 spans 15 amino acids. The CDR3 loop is CASSAPGQRTDTQYF. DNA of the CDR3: TGCGCCAGCAGCGCCCCGGGACAACGCACAGATACGCAGTATTTT.

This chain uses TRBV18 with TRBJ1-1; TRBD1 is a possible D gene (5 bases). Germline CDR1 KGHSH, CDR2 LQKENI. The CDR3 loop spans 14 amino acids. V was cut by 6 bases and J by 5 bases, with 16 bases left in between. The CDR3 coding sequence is TGTGCCAGCTCGGTGACAGAGTTGCGTACTGAAGCTTTCTTT. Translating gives CASSVTELRTEAFF.

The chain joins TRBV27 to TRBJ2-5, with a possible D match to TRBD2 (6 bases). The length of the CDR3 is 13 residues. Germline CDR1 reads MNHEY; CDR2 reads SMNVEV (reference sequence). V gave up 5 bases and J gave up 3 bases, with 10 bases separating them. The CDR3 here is CASSVRREETQYF. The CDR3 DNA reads TGTGCCAGCAGTGTAAGGAGGGAAGAGACCCAGTACTTC.

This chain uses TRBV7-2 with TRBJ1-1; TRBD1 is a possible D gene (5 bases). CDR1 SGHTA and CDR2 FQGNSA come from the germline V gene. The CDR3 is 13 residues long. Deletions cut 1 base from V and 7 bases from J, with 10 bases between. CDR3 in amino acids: CASSLERGGEAFF. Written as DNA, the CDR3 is TGTGCCAGCAGCTTAGAACGTGGGGGTGAAGCTTTCTTT.

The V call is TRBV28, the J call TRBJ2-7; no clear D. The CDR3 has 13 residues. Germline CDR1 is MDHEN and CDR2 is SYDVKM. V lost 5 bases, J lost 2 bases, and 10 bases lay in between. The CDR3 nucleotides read TGTGCCAGCAGTCCTCGCCCGACCTACGAGCAGTACTTC. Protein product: CASSPRPTYEQYF.

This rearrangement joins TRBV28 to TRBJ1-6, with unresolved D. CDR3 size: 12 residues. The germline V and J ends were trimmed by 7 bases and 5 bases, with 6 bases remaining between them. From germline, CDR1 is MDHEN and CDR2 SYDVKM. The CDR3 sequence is CASTDHNSPLHF. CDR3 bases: TGTGCCAGCACCGACCATAATTCACCCCTCCACTTT.

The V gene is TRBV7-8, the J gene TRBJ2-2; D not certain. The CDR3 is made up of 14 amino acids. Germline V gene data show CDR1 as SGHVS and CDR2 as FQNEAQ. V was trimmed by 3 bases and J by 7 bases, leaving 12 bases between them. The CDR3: CASSFQVHVGELFF. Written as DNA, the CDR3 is TGTGCCAGCAGCTTTCAGGTCCATGTCGGGGAGCTGTTTTTT. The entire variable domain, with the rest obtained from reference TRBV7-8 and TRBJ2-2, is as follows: GAGVSQSPRYKVAKRGQDVALRCDPISGHVSLFWYQQALGQGPEFLTYFQNEAQLDKSGLPSDRFFAERPEGSVSTLKIQRTQQEDSAVYLCASSFQVHVGELFFGEGSRLTVL.

The CDR3 here is CASSIGGQDYGYTF. In DNA form, the CDR3 reads TGTGCCAGTAGTATAGGGGGACAAGACTATGGCTACACCTTC. The chain combines TRBV19 with TRBJ1-2; a weak D match, TRBD1 (6 bases). CDR1 LNHDA and CDR2 SQIVND come from the germline V gene (reference sequence). This CDR3 comprises 14 residues. Trimming took off 1 base at V and 3 bases at J, with 9 bases between the two ends.

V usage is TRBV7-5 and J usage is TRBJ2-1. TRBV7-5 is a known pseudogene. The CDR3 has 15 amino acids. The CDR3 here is CVRSLVGRRPNEQFF. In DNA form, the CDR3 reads TGTGTCAGAAGCTTAGTTGGACGGCGGCCAAATGAGCAGTTCTTC.

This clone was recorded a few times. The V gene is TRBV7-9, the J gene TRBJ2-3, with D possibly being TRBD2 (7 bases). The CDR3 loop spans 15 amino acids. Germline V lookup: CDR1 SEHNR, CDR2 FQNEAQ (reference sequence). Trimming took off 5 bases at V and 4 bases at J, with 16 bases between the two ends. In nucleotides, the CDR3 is TGTGCCAGCAGCCTTATCCTAGGGGGGGCAGATACGCAGTATTTT. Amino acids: CASSLILGGADTQYF.

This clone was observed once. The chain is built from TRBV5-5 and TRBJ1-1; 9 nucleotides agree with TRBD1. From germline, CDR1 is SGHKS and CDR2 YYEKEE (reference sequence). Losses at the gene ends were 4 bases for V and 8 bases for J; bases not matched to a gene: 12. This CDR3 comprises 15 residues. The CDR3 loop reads CASSQTGGGFTEAFF. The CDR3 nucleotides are TGTGCCAGCAGCCAAACAGGGGGCGGTTTTACCGAAGCTTTCTTT. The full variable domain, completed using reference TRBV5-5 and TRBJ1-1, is DAGVTQSPTHLIKTRGQQVTLRCSPISGHKSVSWYQQVLGQGPQFIFQYYEKEERGRGNFPDRFSARQFPNYSSELNVNALLLGDSALYLCASSQTGGGFTEAFFGQGTRLTVV.

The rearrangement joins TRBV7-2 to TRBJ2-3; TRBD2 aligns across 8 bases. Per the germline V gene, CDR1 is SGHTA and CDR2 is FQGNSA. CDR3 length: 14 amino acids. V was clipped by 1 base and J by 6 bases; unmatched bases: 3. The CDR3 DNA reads TGTGCCAGCAGCTTAGGCAGGACTAGCGATACGCAGTATTTT. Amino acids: CASSLGRTSDTQYF.

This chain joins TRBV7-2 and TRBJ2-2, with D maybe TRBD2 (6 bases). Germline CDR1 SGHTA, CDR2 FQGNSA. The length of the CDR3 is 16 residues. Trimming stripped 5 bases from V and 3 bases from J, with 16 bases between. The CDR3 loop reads CASSLPEGLDTGELFF. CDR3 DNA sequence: TGTGCCAGCAGCCTACCGGAGGGCCTGGACACCGGGGAGCTGTTTTTT.

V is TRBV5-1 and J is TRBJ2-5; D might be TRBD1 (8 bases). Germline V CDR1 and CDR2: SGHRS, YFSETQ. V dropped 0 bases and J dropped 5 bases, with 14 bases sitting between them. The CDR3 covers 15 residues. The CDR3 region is CASSLVTGGAETQYF. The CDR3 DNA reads TGCGCCAGCAGCTTGGTTACAGGGGGGGCGGAGACCCAGTACTTC.

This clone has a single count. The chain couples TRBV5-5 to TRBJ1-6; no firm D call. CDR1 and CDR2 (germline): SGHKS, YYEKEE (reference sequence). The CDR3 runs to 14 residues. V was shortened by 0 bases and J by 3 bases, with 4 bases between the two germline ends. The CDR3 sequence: CASSLVDYNSPLHF. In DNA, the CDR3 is TGTGCCAGCAGCTTGGTCGACTATAATTCACCCCTCCACTTT.

This CDR3 is CASRLALSSYNEQFF. Written as DNA, the CDR3 is TGTGCCAGCAGACTAGCGCTTAGCTCCTACAATGAGCAGTTCTTC. The V and J genes are TRBV27 and TRBJ2-1; 7 bases match TRBD2. V lost 6 bases, J lost 0 bases, and 5 bases stayed unmatched. The CDR3 extends over 15 amino acids. CDR1 is MNHEY and CDR2 is SMNVEV in the germline V gene (reference sequence).

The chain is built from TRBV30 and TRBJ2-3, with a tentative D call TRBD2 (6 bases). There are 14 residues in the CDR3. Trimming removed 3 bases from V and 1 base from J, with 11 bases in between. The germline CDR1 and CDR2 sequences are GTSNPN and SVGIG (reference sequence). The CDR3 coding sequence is TGTGCCTGGAGACCGGGGGATCGCACAGATACGCAGTATTTT. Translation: CAWRPGDRTDTQYF.

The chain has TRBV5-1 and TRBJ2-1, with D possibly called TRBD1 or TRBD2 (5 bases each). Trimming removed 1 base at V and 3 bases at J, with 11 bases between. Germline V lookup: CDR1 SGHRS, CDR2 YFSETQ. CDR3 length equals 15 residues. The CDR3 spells CASSLLGESYNEQFF. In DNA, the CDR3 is TGCGCCAGCAGCTTGTTGGGGGAGAGCTACAATGAGCAGTTCTTC. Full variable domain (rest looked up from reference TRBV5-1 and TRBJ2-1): KAGVTQTPRYLIKTRGQQVTLSCSPISGHRSVSWYQQTPGQGLQFLFEYFSETQRNKGNFPGRFSGRQFSNSRSEMNVSTLELGDSALYLCASSLLGESYNEQFFGPGTRLTVL.

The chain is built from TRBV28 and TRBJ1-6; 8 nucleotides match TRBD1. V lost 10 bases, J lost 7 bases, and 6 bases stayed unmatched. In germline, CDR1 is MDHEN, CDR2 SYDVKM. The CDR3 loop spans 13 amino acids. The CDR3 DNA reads TGTGCCAATCAACGGACAGGGAATTCACCCCTCCACTTT. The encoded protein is CANQRTGNSPLHF.